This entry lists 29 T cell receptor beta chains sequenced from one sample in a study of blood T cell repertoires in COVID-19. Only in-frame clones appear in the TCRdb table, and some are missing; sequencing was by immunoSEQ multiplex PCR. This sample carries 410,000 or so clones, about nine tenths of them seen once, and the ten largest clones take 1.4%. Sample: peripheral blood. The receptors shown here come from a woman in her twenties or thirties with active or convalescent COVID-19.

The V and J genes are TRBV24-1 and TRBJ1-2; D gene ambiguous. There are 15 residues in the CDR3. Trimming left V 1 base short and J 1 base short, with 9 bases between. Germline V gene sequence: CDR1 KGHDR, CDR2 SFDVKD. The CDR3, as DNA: TGTGCCACCAGTGATTTCTGGGAGGGTAACTATGGCTACACCTTC. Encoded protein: CATSDFWEGNYGYTF.

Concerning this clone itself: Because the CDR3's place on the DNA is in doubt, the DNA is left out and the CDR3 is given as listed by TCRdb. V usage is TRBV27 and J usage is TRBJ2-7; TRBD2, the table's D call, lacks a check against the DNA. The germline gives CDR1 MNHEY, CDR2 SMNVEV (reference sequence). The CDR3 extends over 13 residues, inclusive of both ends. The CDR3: CASTFGPGYEQYF.

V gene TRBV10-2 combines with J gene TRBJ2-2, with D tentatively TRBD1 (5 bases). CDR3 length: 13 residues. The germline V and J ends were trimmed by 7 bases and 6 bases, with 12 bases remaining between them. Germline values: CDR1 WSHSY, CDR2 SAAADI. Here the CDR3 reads CASISRGSGELFF. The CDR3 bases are TGCGCCAGCATCAGTAGGGGTTCCGGGGAGCTGTTTTTT.

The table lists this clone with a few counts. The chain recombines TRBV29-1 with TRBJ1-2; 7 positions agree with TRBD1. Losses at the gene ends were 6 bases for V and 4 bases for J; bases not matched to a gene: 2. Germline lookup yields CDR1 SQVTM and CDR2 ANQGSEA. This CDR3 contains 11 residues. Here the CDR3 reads CSVWDSYGYTF. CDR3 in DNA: TGCAGCGTGTGGGACAGCTATGGCTACACCTTC.

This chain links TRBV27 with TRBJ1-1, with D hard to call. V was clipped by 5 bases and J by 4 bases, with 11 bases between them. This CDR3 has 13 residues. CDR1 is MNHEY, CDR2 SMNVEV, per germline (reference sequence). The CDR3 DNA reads TGTGCCAGCAGTATCCTGAGTGGCACTGAAGCTTTCTTT. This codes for CASSILSGTEAFF.

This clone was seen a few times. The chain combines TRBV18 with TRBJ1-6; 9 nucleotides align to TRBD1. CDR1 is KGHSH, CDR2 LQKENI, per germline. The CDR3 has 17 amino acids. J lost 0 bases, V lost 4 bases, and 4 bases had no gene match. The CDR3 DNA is TGTGCCAGCTCACGGACAGGGGATAGCTCCTATAATTCACCCCTCCACTTT. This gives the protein CASSRTGDSSYNSPLHF.

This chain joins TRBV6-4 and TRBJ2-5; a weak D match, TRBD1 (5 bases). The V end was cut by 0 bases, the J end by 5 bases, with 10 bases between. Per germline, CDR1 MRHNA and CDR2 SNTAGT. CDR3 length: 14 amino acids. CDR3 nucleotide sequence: TGTGCCAGCAGTGACTCGAGTAGGGGCGAGACCCAGTACTTC. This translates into CASSDSSRGETQYF.

CDR3 nucleotides: TGTGCCAGCAGCTTGGACGCGGCAGATTACAATGAGCAGTTCTTC. Encoded protein: CASSLDAADYNEQFF. The gene calls are TRBV5-6 and TRBJ2-1; D unresolved. The CDR3 is made up of 15 amino acids. The V and J ends lost 0 bases and 4 bases respectively, with 11 bases between them. Looked up from germline, CDR1 is SGHDT and CDR2 is YYEEEE.

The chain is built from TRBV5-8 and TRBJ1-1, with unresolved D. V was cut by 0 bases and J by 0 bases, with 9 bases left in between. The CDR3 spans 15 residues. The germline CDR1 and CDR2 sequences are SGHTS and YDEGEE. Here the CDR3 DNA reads TGTGCCAGCAGCTTGGTCGGCAGGATGAACACTGAAGCTTTCTTT. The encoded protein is CASSLVGRMNTEAFF.

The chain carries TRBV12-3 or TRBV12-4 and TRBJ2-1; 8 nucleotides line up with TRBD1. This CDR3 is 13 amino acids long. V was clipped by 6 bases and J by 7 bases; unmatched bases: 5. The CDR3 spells CASSRRQGNEQFF. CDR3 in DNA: TGTGCCAGCAGCCGAAGACAGGGGAATGAGCAGTTCTTC.

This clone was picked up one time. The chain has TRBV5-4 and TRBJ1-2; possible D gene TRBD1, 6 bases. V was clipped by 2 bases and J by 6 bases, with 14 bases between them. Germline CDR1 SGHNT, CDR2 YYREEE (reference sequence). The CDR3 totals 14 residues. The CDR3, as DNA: TGTGCCAGCAGCTTTTCAGGGGCCAGGGATGGCTACACCTTC. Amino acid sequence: CASSFSGARDGYTF.

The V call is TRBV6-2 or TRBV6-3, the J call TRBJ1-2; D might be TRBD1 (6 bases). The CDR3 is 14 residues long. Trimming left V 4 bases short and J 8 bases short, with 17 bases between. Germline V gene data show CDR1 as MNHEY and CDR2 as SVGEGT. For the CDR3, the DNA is TGTGCCAGCAGTTCCCAGGGGATCCTGAGCGGCTACACCTTC. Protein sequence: CASSSQGILSGYTF.

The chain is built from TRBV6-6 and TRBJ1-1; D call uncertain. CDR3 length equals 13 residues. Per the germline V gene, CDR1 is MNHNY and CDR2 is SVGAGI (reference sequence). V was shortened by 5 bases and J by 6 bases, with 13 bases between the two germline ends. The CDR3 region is CASSVDILPEAFF. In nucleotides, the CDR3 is TGTGCCAGCAGTGTCGACATTTTACCTGAAGCTTTCTTT.

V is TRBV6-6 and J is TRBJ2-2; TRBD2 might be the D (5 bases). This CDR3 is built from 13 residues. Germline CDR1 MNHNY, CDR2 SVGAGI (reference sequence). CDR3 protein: CASEVGVTGELFF. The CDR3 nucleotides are TGTGCAAGCGAGGTCGGGGTCACCGGGGAGCTGTTTTTT.

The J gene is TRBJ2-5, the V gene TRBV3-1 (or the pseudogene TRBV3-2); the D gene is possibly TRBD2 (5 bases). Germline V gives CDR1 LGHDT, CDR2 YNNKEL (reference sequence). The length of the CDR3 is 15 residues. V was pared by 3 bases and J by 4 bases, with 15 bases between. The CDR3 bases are TGTGCCAGCAGCCAGAGTCCGGGGTTGCTAGAGACCCAGTACTTC. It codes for CASSQSPGLLETQYF.

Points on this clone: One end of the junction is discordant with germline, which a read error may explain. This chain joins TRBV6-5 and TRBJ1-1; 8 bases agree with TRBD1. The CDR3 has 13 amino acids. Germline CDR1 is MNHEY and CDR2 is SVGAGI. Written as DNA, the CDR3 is TGTGCCGGCAGGGGGCTTGAGAACACTGAAGCTTTCTTT. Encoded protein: CAGRGLENTEAFF.

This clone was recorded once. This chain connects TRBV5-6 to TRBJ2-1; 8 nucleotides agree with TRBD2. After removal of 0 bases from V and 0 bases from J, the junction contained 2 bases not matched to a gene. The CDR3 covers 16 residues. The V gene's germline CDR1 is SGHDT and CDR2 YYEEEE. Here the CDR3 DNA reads TGTGCCAGCAGCTTGGGGGGACTAGGCTCCTACAATGAGCAGTTCTTC. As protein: CASSLGGLGSYNEQFF. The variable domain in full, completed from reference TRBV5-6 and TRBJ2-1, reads DAGVTQSPTHLIKTRGQQVTLRCSPKSGHDTVSWYQQALGQGPQFIFQYYEEEERQRGNFPDRFSGHQFPNYSSELNVNALLLGDSALYLCASSLGGLGSYNEQFFGPGTRLTVL.

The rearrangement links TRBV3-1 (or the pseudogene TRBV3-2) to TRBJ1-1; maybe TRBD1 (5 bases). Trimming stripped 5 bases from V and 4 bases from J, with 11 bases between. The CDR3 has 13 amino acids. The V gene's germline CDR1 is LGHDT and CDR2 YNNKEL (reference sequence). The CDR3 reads CASSGGSSTEAFF. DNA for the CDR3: TGTGCCAGCAGCGGGGGGTCCAGCACTGAAGCTTTCTTT.

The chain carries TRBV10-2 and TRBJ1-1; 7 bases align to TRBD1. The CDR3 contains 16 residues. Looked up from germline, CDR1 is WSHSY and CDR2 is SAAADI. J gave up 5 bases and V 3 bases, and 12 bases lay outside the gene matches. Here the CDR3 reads CASSDRETGSETEAFF. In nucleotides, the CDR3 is TGCGCCAGCAGTGACCGCGAGACAGGGTCAGAAACTGAAGCTTTCTTT.

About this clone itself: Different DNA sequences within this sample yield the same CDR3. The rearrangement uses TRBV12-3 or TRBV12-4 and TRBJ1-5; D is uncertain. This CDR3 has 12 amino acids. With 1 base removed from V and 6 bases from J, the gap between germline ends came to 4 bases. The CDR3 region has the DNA TGTGCCAGCAGTTTAGGAGGTCAGCCCCAGCATTTT. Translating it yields CASSLGGQPQHF.

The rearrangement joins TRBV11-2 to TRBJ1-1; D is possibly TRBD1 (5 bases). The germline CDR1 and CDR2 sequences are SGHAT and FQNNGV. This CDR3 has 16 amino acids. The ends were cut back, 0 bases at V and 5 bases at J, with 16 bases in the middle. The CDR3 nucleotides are TGTGCCAGCAGCTTAGAGACGTGGCAGGGAGGGACTGAAGCTTTCTTT. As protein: CASSLETWQGGTEAFF.

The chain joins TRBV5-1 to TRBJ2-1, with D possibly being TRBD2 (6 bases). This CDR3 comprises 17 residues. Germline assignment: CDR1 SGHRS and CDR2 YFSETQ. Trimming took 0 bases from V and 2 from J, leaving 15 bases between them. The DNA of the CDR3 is TGCGCCAGCAGCTTGGGGGCGGGGAGTCTACCCTACAATGAGCAGTTCTTC. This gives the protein CASSLGAGSLPYNEQFF.

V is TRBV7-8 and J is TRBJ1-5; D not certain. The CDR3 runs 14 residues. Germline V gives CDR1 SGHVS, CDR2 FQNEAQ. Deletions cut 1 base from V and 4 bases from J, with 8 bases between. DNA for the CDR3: TGTGCCAGCAGCTTAGTAGGGAGAAATCAGCCCCAGCATTTT. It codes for CASSLVGRNQPQHF.

CDR3 loop: CASSQRGGDYNEQFF. Here the CDR3 DNA reads TGTGCCAGCAGCCAGCGGGGGGGAGACTACAATGAGCAGTTCTTC. The rearrangement joins TRBV11-2 to TRBJ2-1, with 10 bases aligning to TRBD2. The germline gives CDR1 SGHAT, CDR2 FQNNGV. CDR3 length equals 15 residues. J was trimmed by 3 bases and V by 5 bases; bases with no gene match: 4.

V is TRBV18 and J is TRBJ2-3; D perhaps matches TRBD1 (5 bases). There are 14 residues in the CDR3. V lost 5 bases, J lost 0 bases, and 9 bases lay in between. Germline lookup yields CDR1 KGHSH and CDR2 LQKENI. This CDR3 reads CASSGAASTDTQYF. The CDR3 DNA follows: TGTGCCAGCTCAGGGGCGGCAAGCACAGATACGCAGTATTTT.

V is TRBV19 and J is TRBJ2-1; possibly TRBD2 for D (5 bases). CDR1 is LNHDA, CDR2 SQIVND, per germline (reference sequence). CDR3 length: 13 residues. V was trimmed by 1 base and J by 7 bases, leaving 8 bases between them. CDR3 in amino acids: CASSIAGLNEQFF. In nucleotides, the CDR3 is TGTGCCAGTAGTATAGCGGGATTGAATGAGCAGTTCTTC.

The CDR3 DNA sequence: TGCGCCAGCAGCCCTGTACAGGGCATGGGAAACACCATATATTTT. Its translation is CASSPVQGMGNTIYF. The chain employs TRBV4-1 and TRBJ1-3; possible D gene TRBD1, 6 bases. The CDR3 runs to 15 residues. Germline V gene sequence: CDR1 MGHRA, CDR2 YSYEKL. V lost 4 bases to trimming and J lost 4 bases, with 14 bases between them.

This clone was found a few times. Here the CDR3 reads CASSVAGRGKLNQPQHF. CDR3 coding DNA: TGTGCCAGCAGCGTAGCGGGCAGGGGGAAACTCAATCAGCCCCAGCATTTT. The chain employs TRBV9 and TRBJ1-5; 7 bases align to TRBD1. Trimming at V came to 0 bases and at J to 3 bases, leaving 9 bases not matched to a gene. CDR3 length: 17 residues. The germline CDR1 and CDR2 sequences are SGDLS and YYNGEE.

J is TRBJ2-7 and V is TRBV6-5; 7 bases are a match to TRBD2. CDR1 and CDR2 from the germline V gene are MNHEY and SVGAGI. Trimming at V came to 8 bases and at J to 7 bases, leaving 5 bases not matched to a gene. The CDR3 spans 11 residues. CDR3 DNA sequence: TGTGCCAGCGGGGAGGGAGTGGAGCAGTACTTC. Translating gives CASGEGVEQYF.